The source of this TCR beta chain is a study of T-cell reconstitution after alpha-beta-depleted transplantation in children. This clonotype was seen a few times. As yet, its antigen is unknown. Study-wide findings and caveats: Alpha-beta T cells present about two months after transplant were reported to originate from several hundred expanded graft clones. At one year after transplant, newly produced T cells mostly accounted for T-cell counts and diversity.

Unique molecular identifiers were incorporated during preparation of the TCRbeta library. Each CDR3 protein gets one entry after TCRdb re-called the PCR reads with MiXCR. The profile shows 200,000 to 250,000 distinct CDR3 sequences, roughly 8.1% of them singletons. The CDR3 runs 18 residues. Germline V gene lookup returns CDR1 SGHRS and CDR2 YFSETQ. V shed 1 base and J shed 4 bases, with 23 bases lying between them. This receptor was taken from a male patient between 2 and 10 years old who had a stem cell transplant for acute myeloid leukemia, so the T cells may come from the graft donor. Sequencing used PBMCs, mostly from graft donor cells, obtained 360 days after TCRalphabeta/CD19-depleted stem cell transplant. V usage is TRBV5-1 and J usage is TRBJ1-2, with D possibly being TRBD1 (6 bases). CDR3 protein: CASSLSRVSGGRSYGYTF. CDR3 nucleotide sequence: TGCGCCAGCAGCTTGTCGCGGGTGTCCGGGGGCCGATCCTATGGCTACACCTTC.